These T cell receptor beta chains were read from a single sample in a study of technical replicates of blood from four donors. The method was immunoSEQ multiplex PCR; TCRdb's version includes in-frame clones alone and lacks a portion of them. The sample lists roughly 70,000 clones, roughly 94% occurring once. Specimen: T cells isolated from PBMCs. These TCRs come from a human donor in good health. The CDR3 runs from the conserved cysteine through the conserved F or W. Each record gives: J gene, V gene, clone size, D gene, CDR3 DNA, CDR3 protein. A D gene is named only where the DNA matches it firmly. The listing skips clone size in some rows; elsewhere it reads once, few, many or a size class.

j_call: TRBJ2-5
v_call: TRBV25-1
clone_size: -
d_call: TRBD2
cdr3_nt: TGTGCCAGCAGTTCCTCTAGCGGGAGCTGGGAGACCCAGTACTTC
cdr3_aa: CASSSSSGSWETQYF

j_call: TRBJ2-4
v_call: TRBV28
clone_size: -
d_call: -
cdr3_nt: TGTGCCAGCAGGGGGGCGGGAGAAGCCAAAAACATTCAGTACTTC
cdr3_aa: CASRGAGEAKNIQYF

j_call: TRBJ2-5
v_call: TRBV5-8
clone_size: -
d_call: -
cdr3_nt: TGTGCCAGCAGCCCTCGTGTGCAGCGTCAAGAGACCCAGTACTTC
cdr3_aa: CASSPRVQRQETQYF

j_call: TRBJ2-5
v_call: TRBV19
clone_size: -
d_call: -
cdr3_nt: TGTGCCAGTAGTCCAGACATCGAAGAGACCCAGTACTTC
cdr3_aa: CASSPDIEETQYF

j_call: TRBJ2-3
v_call: TRBV14
clone_size: -
d_call: TRBD1
cdr3_nt: TGTGCCAGCAGCCAATCATGGACAGGTGGGGCAGATACGCAGTATTTT
cdr3_aa: CASSQSWTGGADTQYF

j_call: TRBJ2-5
v_call: TRBV28
clone_size: -
d_call: -
cdr3_nt: TGTGCCAGCAGCCTCCCGGGGATAGGTGTGGAGACCCAGTACTTC
cdr3_aa: CASSLPGIGVETQYF

j_call: TRBJ1-2
v_call: TRBV28
clone_size: -
d_call: -
cdr3_nt: TGTGCCAGTTCGCTATCTGTGACAGCTAACTATGGCTACACCTTC
cdr3_aa: CASSLSVTANYGYTF

j_call: TRBJ2-3
v_call: TRBV30
clone_size: -
d_call: -
cdr3_nt: TGTGCCTGGACGGACTCCGTACAAGGTACGCAGTATTTT
cdr3_aa: CAWTDSVQGTQYF

j_call: TRBJ2-7
v_call: TRBV7-9
clone_size: -
d_call: TRBD1
cdr3_nt: TGTGCCAGCAGCTGGGACAGGGGCGAGCAGTACTTC
cdr3_aa: CASSWDRGEQYF

j_call: TRBJ2-7
v_call: TRBV5-1
clone_size: once
d_call: -
cdr3_nt: TGCGCCAGCAGCTTGGCAGGGGACGAGCAGTACTTC
cdr3_aa: CASSLAGDEQYF

j_call: TRBJ1-1
v_call: TRBV2
clone_size: -
d_call: -
cdr3_nt: TGTGCCAGCAGCGATCCGGTTCGGTGGGGCCTGAACACTGAAGCTTTCTTT
cdr3_aa: CASSDPVRWGLNTEAFF

j_call: TRBJ1-5
v_call: TRBV5-1
clone_size: -
d_call: TRBD1
cdr3_nt: TGCGCCAGCAGCTTGGGGGGACAGGGGATGCCCCAGCATTTT
cdr3_aa: CASSLGGQGMPQHF

j_call: TRBJ2-7
v_call: TRBV28
clone_size: once
d_call: -
cdr3_nt: TGTGCCAGCAGTTACCGCCCGTACTTGAACGAGCAGTACTTC
cdr3_aa: CASSYRPYLNEQYF

j_call: TRBJ2-1
v_call: TRBV20-1
clone_size: once
d_call: -
cdr3_nt: TGCAGTGCTACTCCCTACAATGAGCAGTTCTTC
cdr3_aa: CSATPYNEQFF

j_call: TRBJ1-5
v_call: TRBV7-9
clone_size: -
d_call: -
cdr3_nt: TGTGCCAGCAGCCGGAGGGGGGGGGAGAATGGCAATCAGCCCCAGCATTTT
cdr3_aa: CASSRRGGENGNQPQHF

j_call: TRBJ2-1
v_call: TRBV7-6
clone_size: -
d_call: -
cdr3_nt: TGTGCCAGCAGCGTTTCTTACGTAGGGGACTACAATGAGCAGTTCTTC
cdr3_aa: CASSVSYVGDYNEQFF

j_call: TRBJ2-3
v_call: TRBV6-1
clone_size: -
d_call: -
cdr3_nt: TGTGCCAGCAGGGCCGCTTCCCGCACAGATACGCAGTATTTT
cdr3_aa: CASRAASRTDTQYF

j_call: TRBJ2-7
v_call: TRBV2
clone_size: -
d_call: TRBD2
cdr3_nt: TGTGCCAGCAGGACAACCGGGACTAGCAGCCAAGGGGAGCAGTACTTC
cdr3_aa: CASRTTGTSSQGEQYF

j_call: TRBJ2-7
v_call: TRBV7-2
clone_size: -
d_call: -
cdr3_nt: TGTGCCAGCAGCTTAGAAGCGCGTTACTACGAGCAGTACTTC
cdr3_aa: CASSLEARYYEQYF

j_call: TRBJ1-2
v_call: TRBV2
clone_size: few
d_call: -
cdr3_nt: TGTGCCAGCAGTGAACTAACGAACTATGGCTACACCTTC
cdr3_aa: CASSELTNYGYTF

j_call: TRBJ2-1
v_call: TRBV19
clone_size: -
d_call: TRBD2
cdr3_nt: TGTGCCAGTAGTATCTCCGGGACTAGGGGAAGCAATGAGCAGTTCTTC
cdr3_aa: CASSISGTRGSNEQFF

j_call: TRBJ1-4
v_call: TRBV7-2
clone_size: -
d_call: -
cdr3_nt: TGTGCCAGCAGCTTACTTGGTATTGGTAGCCTAGCGGAAAAACTGTTTTTT
cdr3_aa: CASSLLGIGSLAEKLFF

j_call: TRBJ2-3
v_call: TRBV4-1
clone_size: -
d_call: TRBD2
cdr3_nt: TGCGCCAGCAGCCAAGATAAGCGGGAAATCGATACGCAGTATTTT
cdr3_aa: CASSQDKREIDTQYF

j_call: TRBJ2-7
v_call: TRBV11-2
clone_size: -
d_call: TRBD1
cdr3_nt: TGTGCCAGCAGCCCCCCAGGGGGCGTCTACGAGCAGTACTTC
cdr3_aa: CASSPPGGVYEQYF

j_call: TRBJ1-1
v_call: TRBV5-5
clone_size: -
d_call: -
cdr3_nt: TGTGCCAGCAGCTTGCATGAGGGCGGCACTGAAGCTTTCTTT
cdr3_aa: CASSLHEGGTEAFF

j_call: TRBJ1-1
v_call: TRBV10-1
clone_size: -
d_call: -
cdr3_nt: TGCGCCAGCAGTGACCCGACAGGAGAAGCTTTCTTT
cdr3_aa: CASSDPTGEAFF

j_call: TRBJ1-2
v_call: TRBV9
clone_size: -
d_call: -
cdr3_nt: TGTGCCAGTAGGGACTCGAGAGACTATGGCTACACCTTC
cdr3_aa: CASRDSRDYGYTF

j_call: TRBJ1-3
v_call: TRBV7-3
clone_size: -
d_call: -
cdr3_nt: TGTGCCAGCAGCTTAGACACATCCTCTGGAAACACCATATATTTT
cdr3_aa: CASSLDTSSGNTIYF

j_call: TRBJ2-3
v_call: TRBV19
clone_size: -
d_call: TRBD2
cdr3_nt: TGTGCCAGTAGTTCGTTTAGCGGGATGGATACGCAGTATTTT
cdr3_aa: CASSSFSGMDTQYF

j_call: TRBJ1-3
v_call: TRBV18
clone_size: -
d_call: -
cdr3_nt: TGTGCCAGCTCACCACAAGATCTGGGGGCGCTCTCTGGAAACACCATATATTTT
cdr3_aa: CASSPQDLGALSGNTIYF

j_call: TRBJ2-7
v_call: TRBV9
clone_size: -
d_call: TRBD1
cdr3_nt: TGTGCCAGCAGCCCGCGCAATGGGAGACAGGGGGACTACGAGCAGTACTTC
cdr3_aa: CASSPRNGRQGDYEQYF

j_call: TRBJ2-4
v_call: TRBV5-1
clone_size: -
d_call: TRBD1
cdr3_nt: TGCGCCAGCAGCGGGGGACAGGGGGCCCCCAAAAACATTCAGTACTTC
cdr3_aa: CASSGGQGAPKNIQYF

j_call: TRBJ1-2
v_call: TRBV13
clone_size: -
d_call: -
cdr3_nt: TGTGCCAGCAGCCCAGGGACATCCGCTAACTATGGCTACACCTTC
cdr3_aa: CASSPGTSANYGYTF

j_call: TRBJ2-1
v_call: TRBV5-1
clone_size: -
d_call: TRBD1
cdr3_nt: TGCGCCAGCAGCTTGGAATGGACAGGGGATCCCGAGCAGTTCTTC
cdr3_aa: CASSLEWTGDPEQFF

j_call: TRBJ1-2
v_call: TRBV7-9
clone_size: -
d_call: -
cdr3_nt: TGTGCCAGCAGTTTCGGGGACAATGGCTACACCTTC
cdr3_aa: CASSFGDNGYTF

j_call: TRBJ2-1
v_call: TRBV7-3
clone_size: -
d_call: TRBD2
cdr3_nt: TGTGCCAGCAGCTTAACGGGACTAGCGGGACGTTACTACAATGAGCAGTTCTTC
cdr3_aa: CASSLTGLAGRYYNEQFF

j_call: TRBJ1-2
v_call: TRBV25-1
clone_size: -
d_call: -
cdr3_nt: TGTGCCAGCAGTGAATTTAAGGGGGAGAACTATGGCTACACCTTC
cdr3_aa: CASSEFKGENYGYTF

j_call: TRBJ1-1
v_call: TRBV7-2
clone_size: -
d_call: -
cdr3_nt: TGTGCCAGCAGCTTCCGGGACACTGAAGCTTTCTTT
cdr3_aa: CASSFRDTEAFF

j_call: TRBJ2-3
v_call: TRBV30
clone_size: once
d_call: TRBD2
cdr3_nt: TGTGCCTGGGGACTAGCGGAGTACACAGATACGCAGTATTTT
cdr3_aa: CAWGLAEYTDTQYF

j_call: TRBJ1-3
v_call: TRBV25-1
clone_size: -
d_call: TRBD1
cdr3_nt: TGTGCCAGCAGTGACCTCCCCCGACAGGGGGCATCTGGAAACACCATATATTTT
cdr3_aa: CASSDLPRQGASGNTIYF

j_call: TRBJ2-6
v_call: TRBV19
clone_size: -
d_call: -
cdr3_nt: TGTGCCACGTCAGGACAGAGCTCTGGGGCCAACGTCCTGACTTTC
cdr3_aa: CATSGQSSGANVLTF

j_call: TRBJ1-1
v_call: TRBV2
clone_size: once
d_call: TRBD1
cdr3_nt: TGTGCCAGCCAAAGGGACAGGATCGAAGCTTTCTTT
cdr3_aa: CASQRDRIEAFF

j_call: TRBJ2-4
v_call: TRBV25-1
clone_size: -
d_call: TRBD2
cdr3_nt: TGTGCCAGCAGTGAAGCTAGCGGGGGTCCGAACATTCAGTACTTC
cdr3_aa: CASSEASGGPNIQYF

j_call: TRBJ1-1
v_call: TRBV13
clone_size: -
d_call: TRBD1
cdr3_nt: TGTGCCAGCAGCTCCCCGGGACAGGGCTACACTGAAGCTTTCTTT
cdr3_aa: CASSSPGQGYTEAFF